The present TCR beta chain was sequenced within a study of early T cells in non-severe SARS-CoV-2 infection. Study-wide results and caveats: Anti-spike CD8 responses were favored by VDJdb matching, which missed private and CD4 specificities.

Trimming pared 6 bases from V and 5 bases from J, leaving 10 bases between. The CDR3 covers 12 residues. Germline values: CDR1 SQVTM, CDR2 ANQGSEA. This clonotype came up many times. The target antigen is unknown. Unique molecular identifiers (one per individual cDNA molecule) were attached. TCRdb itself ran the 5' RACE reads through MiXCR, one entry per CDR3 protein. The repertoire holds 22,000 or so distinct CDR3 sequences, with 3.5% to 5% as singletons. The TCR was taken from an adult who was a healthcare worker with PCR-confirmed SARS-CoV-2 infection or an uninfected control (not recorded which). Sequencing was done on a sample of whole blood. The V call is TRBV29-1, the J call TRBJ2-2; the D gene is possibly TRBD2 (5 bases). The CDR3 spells CSVSRGTGELFF. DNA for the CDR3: TGCAGCGTCTCCCGGGGAACCGGGGAGCTGTTTTTT.